The 26 T cell receptor beta chains listed next were all sequenced from one sample in a study of shared clonotypes between healthy human individuals. The table came from immunoSEQ multiplex PCR; TCRdb's copy has only in-frame clones and leaves some out. The sample holds fewer than 2.5 million clones, under 95% seen once. Source material: naive CD4+ T cells from PBMCs. The subset here: CD45RA+ positively selected. These receptors originate from a man aged 18 to 35 in good health. Some clones in this sample may be carry-over from other donors' samples.

This chain links TRBV18 with TRBJ1-4; a weak D match, TRBD1 (5 bases). The V and J ends lost 8 bases and 4 bases respectively, with 11 bases between them. Germline-derived CDR1 and CDR2 are KGHSH and LQKENI. This CDR3 contains 13 residues. The CDR3 region has the DNA TGTGCCAGCCACGGGGCAGTTAATGAAAAACTGTTTTTT. This translates into CASHGAVNEKLFF.

This clone was detected only once. The chain links TRBV27 to TRBJ2-5; D is perhaps TRBD1 (5 bases). This CDR3 spans 13 amino acids. Germline CDR1 MNHEY, CDR2 SMNVEV (reference sequence). V lost 1 base and J 4 bases, leaving 7 bases between the germline ends. The CDR3: CASSLWGAETQYF. CDR3 coding DNA: TGTGCCAGCAGTTTATGGGGCGCAGAGACCCAGTACTTC.

The rearrangement uses TRBV5-1 and TRBJ2-3; TRBD2 matches 11 bases. The trim removed 2 bases at V and 5 bases at J, leaving 10 bases unmatched. Per germline, CDR1 SGHRS and CDR2 YFSETQ. CDR3 length: 17 residues. The CDR3 reads CASSFIASGRSIDTQYF. CDR3 DNA: TGCGCCAGCAGCTTCATTGCTAGCGGGAGGAGTATAGATACGCAGTATTTT. The full variable domain, rest sourced from reference TRBV5-1 and TRBJ2-3, is KAGVTQTPRYLIKTRGQQVTLSCSPISGHRSVSWYQQTPGQGLQFLFEYFSETQRNKGNFPGRFSGRQFSNSRSEMNVSTLELGDSALYLCASSFIASGRSIDTQYFGPGTRLTVL.

This chain uses TRBV29-1 with TRBJ1-1; 7 bases are shared with TRBD1. The CDR3 has 13 amino acids. The junction had 7 bases not matched to a gene; V was cut back by 8 bases and J by 1 base. CDR1 and CDR2 from the germline V gene are SQVTM and ANQGSEA. This CDR3 reads CSLRQGANTEAFF. As DNA, the CDR3 is TGCAGCCTACGACAGGGAGCGAACACTGAAGCTTTCTTT.

The chain links TRBV9 to TRBJ2-7; TRBD1 matches 7 bases. Losses at the gene ends were 3 bases for V and 7 bases for J; bases not matched to a gene: 10. The CDR3 consists of 14 residues. CDR1 and CDR2 (germline): SGDLS, YYNGEE. Here the CDR3 DNA reads TGTGCCAGCAGCGCGGGACAGTCCGTAGGGGAGCAGTACTTC. It yields the protein CASSAGQSVGEQYF.

The CDR3 nucleotides are TGTGCCAGCAGCCCCCTGGGCGGGCCCAAAAACATTCAGTACTTC. Translation gives CASSPLGGPKNIQYF. The chain joins TRBV7-9 to TRBJ2-4; maybe TRBD2 (5 bases). The V end lost 5 bases, the J end lost 2 bases, and 13 bases lay between the germline ends. The CDR3 extends over 15 amino acids. Germline V lookup: CDR1 SEHNR, CDR2 FQNEAQ (reference sequence).

This clone was picked up a small number of times. This sample includes further DNA sequences coding for the same CDR3. This chain connects TRBV18 to TRBJ1-1, with unresolved D. This CDR3 comprises 12 residues. V lost 4 bases, J lost 1 base, and 4 bases lay in between. From germline, CDR1 is KGHSH and CDR2 LQKENI. The CDR3 sequence is CASSRQNTEAFF. CDR3 in DNA: TGTGCCAGCTCACGTCAGAACACTGAAGCTTTCTTT.

In the case of this clone: The sample has other DNA sequences that encode this CDR3 too. The rearrangement joins TRBV19 to TRBJ1-1; D gene ambiguous. The CDR3 is 13 amino acids. Germline loops: CDR1 LNHDA, CDR2 SQIVND (reference sequence). The V end was cut by 1 base, the J end by 0 bases, with 3 bases between. The CDR3 spells CASSIAVNTEAFF. The CDR3 nucleotides are TGTGCCAGTAGTATAGCGGTGAACACTGAAGCTTTCTTT.

As for this clone: Other DNA sequences in this sample translate to the same CDR3. V usage is TRBV2 and J usage is TRBJ2-1; the match to TRBD2 covers 9 bases. The CDR3 extends over 14 amino acids. The J segment lost 6 bases and the V segment lost 9 bases, leaving 9 bases of the junction unmatched. CDR1 and CDR2 from the germline V gene are SNHLY and FYNNEI. The CDR3 region has the DNA TGTGCCAGTAGCGGGCTAGCGGGACCCAATGAGCAGTTCTTC. This codes for CASSGLAGPNEQFF.

The chain has TRBV5-1 and TRBJ2-7; 8 nucleotides align to TRBD2. This CDR3 region has 15 residues. Germline trimming cut 4 bases from V and 4 bases from J; bases unmatched to any gene: 10. Germline loops: CDR1 SGHRS, CDR2 YFSETQ. In nucleotides, the CDR3 is TGCGCCAGCAGCCCCGATGGACTAGCTAGTTACGAGCAGTACTTC. Translation: CASSPDGLASYEQYF.

This clone turned up a few times. The chain couples TRBV19 to TRBJ1-1, with a weak D call TRBD1 (5 bases). The CDR3 has 13 residues. The V and J ends lost 3 bases and 10 bases respectively, with 15 bases between them. CDR1 is LNHDA and CDR2 is SQIVND in the germline V gene (reference sequence). In DNA form, the CDR3 reads TGTGCCAGTAGTATTCAGGGTTTGGCGGGAGCTTTCTTT. The encoded protein is CASSIQGLAGAFF.

The V call is TRBV18, the J call TRBJ2-7; 8 nucleotides match TRBD2. Germline CDR1 KGHSH, CDR2 LQKENI. Losses at the gene ends were 0 bases for V and 3 bases for J; bases not matched to a gene: 7. There are 16 residues in the CDR3. The CDR3 DNA follows: TGTGCCAGCTCACCACCGTTCCCAGCGGGGGACTACGAGCAGTACTTC. Protein sequence: CASSPPFPAGDYEQYF.

CDR3 sequence (DNA): TGTGCCAGCAGGCCTAGCGGGGGCCCCTACGAGCAGTACTTC. Translation gives CASRPSGGPYEQYF. The V and J genes are TRBV27 and TRBJ2-7; 10 bases match TRBD2. The ends lost 6 bases at V and 2 bases at J; junction bases unmatched: 4. Germline V gene lookup returns CDR1 MNHEY and CDR2 SMNVEV (reference sequence). This CDR3 comprises 14 residues.

The chain combines TRBV27 with TRBJ2-7; D not certain. V shed 2 bases and J shed 4 bases, with 12 bases lying between them. Germline V gives CDR1 MNHEY, CDR2 SMNVEV (reference sequence). The CDR3 contains 14 residues. CDR3 residues: CASSLGLLGYEQYF. The CDR3, as DNA: TGTGCCAGCAGTTTAGGGCTCCTAGGATACGAGCAGTACTTC.

This clone was seen a single time. This chain links TRBV28 with TRBJ1-6; no clear D gene. Germline values: CDR1 MDHEN, CDR2 SYDVKM. Trimming took off 6 bases at V and 7 bases at J, with 7 bases between the two ends. The CDR3 is made up of 12 amino acids. CDR3 DNA sequence: TGTGCCAGCAGACGTCGGAATTCACCCCTCCACTTT. This gives the protein CASRRRNSPLHF.

This chain joins TRBV11-3 and TRBJ2-3; 8 bases agree with TRBD2. The V gene's germline CDR1 is SGHNT and CDR2 YENEEA. J was trimmed by 5 bases and V by 6 bases; bases with no gene match: 7. The CDR3 is 14 residues long. CDR3 sequence (DNA): TGTGCCAGCAGTCGAGCGGGAGCGGAAGATACGCAGTATTTT. Translating it yields CASSRAGAEDTQYF.

This clone was seen more than once but under ten times. Other nucleotide sequences from this sample produce the same CDR3. The V and J genes are TRBV9 and TRBJ2-7, with 13 positions matching TRBD2. Trimming took 4 bases from V and 3 from J; bases not matched to a gene: 7. The CDR3 runs to 16 residues. Germline loops: CDR1 SGDLS, CDR2 YYNGEE. The chain's CDR3 is CASSPRTSGSLYEQYF. CDR3 nucleotides: TGTGCCAGCAGCCCCCGGACTAGCGGGAGTCTCTACGAGCAGTACTTC.

For this clone: This sample includes further DNA sequences coding for the same CDR3. The V gene is TRBV28, the J gene TRBJ1-5, with D tentatively TRBD1 (6 bases). CDR3 length: 14 residues. Germline V lookup: CDR1 MDHEN, CDR2 SYDVKM. V lost 6 bases, J lost 4 bases, and 13 bases lay in between. The CDR3 DNA is TGTGCCAGCAGCCCCGGGCAGGGGAATCAGCCCCAGCATTTT. Translating it yields CASSPGQGNQPQHF.

This clone was seen just once. The chain links TRBV4-2 to TRBJ2-2; D is ambiguous. Trimming took off 6 bases at V and 6 bases at J, with 17 bases between the two ends. Germline V lookup: CDR1 LGHNA, CDR2 YNFKEQ. CDR3 size: 15 residues. This chain's CDR3 is CASRASGALPGELFF. DNA for the CDR3: TGTGCCAGCAGGGCGTCGGGCGCCCTCCCCGGGGAGCTGTTTTTT.

The chain has TRBV5-4 and TRBJ1-4, with 7 bases identical to TRBD1. The CDR3 is made up of 15 amino acids. Germline V gene lookup returns CDR1 SGHNT and CDR2 YYREEE (reference sequence). With 2 bases clipped from V and 5 bases from J, the junction kept 6 bases outside the gene matches. The CDR3 region has the DNA TGTGCCAGCAGCTTAGGGGGACAGAAAAATGAAAAACTGTTTTTT. Translated, it gives CASSLGGQKNEKLFF. The whole variable domain, remainder taken from reference TRBV5-4 and TRBJ1-4, is ETGVTQSPTHLIKTRGQQVTLRCSSQSGHNTVSWYQQALGQGPQFIFQYYREEENGRGNFPPRFSGLQFPNYSSELNVNALELDDSALYLCASSLGGQKNEKLFFGSGTQLSVL.

This clone was recorded once. V gene TRBV21-1 combines with J gene TRBJ2-2; TRBD2, the D gene given by the table, was not confirmed from the DNA. TRBV21-1 is noted as a pseudogene. The CDR3 runs 18 residues. The chain's CDR3 is CASSKSGGTPGDTGELFF. In DNA form, the CDR3 reads TGTGCCAGCAGCAAAAGCGGGGGGACCCCGGGGGACACCGGGGAGCTGTTTTTT.

The V call is TRBV6-1, the J call TRBJ1-2; maybe TRBD1 (5 bases). The V and J ends lost 5 bases and 1 base respectively, with 11 bases between them. CDR3 size: 14 residues. The germline V gene has CDR1 MNHNS and CDR2 SASEGT. The CDR3 reads CASSLTVFNYGYTF. CDR3 bases: TGTGCCAGCAGTTTGACAGTCTTTAACTATGGCTACACCTTC.

J is TRBJ2-7 and V is TRBV18, with TRBD2 matching over 9 bases. J lost 5 bases, V lost 0 bases, and 2 bases had no gene match. The CDR3 is 14 residues long. CDR1 and CDR2 (germline): KGHSH, LQKENI. The CDR3 spells CASSPPGLAHEQYF. The DNA of the CDR3 is TGTGCCAGCTCACCACCGGGACTAGCCCACGAGCAGTACTTC.

The chain links TRBV7-3 to TRBJ1-3; the D gene is possibly TRBD1 (6 bases). The CDR3 consists of 18 residues. V lost 5 bases to trimming and J lost 4 bases, with 24 bases between them. The germline CDR1 and CDR2 sequences are SGHTA and FQGTGA. CDR3 nucleotide sequence: TGTGCCAGCAGCCGGGGCTCCAGGGGAGGCTCGGGGGGAAACACCATATATTTT. It yields the protein CASSRGSRGGSGGNTIYF.

The J gene is TRBJ1-2, the V gene TRBV5-1; no definite D call. Trimming pared 0 bases from V and 4 bases from J, leaving 10 bases between. The CDR3 is 14 amino acids. CDR1 and CDR2 from the germline V gene are SGHRS and YFSETQ. The CDR3 here is CASSLDLVGYGYTF. The CDR3 DNA reads as TGCGCCAGCAGCTTGGATCTGGTCGGCTATGGCTACACCTTC.

Note on this clone: Other DNA sequences within the sample encode an identical CDR3. V usage is TRBV9 and J usage is TRBJ2-1; 7 bases align to TRBD2. Unmatched junction bases numbered 6, after V lost 0 bases and J lost 9 bases. The germline V gene encodes CDR1 SGDLS and CDR2 YYNGEE. This CDR3 spans 14 amino acids. CDR3 protein: CASSVASGIGEQFF. CDR3 DNA sequence: TGTGCCAGCAGCGTAGCCAGCGGGATCGGTGAGCAGTTCTTC.